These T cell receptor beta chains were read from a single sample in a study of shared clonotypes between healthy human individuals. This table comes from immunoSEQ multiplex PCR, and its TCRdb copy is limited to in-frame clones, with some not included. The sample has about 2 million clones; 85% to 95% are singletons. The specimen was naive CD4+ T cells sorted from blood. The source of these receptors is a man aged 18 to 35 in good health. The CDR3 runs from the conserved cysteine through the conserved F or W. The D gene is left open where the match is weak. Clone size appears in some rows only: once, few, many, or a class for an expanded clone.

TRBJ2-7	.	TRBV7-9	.	CASSRPGPQYEQYF	TGTGCCAGCAGTCGACCGGGACCACAATACGAGCAGTACTTC
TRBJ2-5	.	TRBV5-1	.	CASSLGGRGETQYF	TGCGCCAGCAGCTTGGGGGGGCGCGGAGAGACCCAGTACTTC
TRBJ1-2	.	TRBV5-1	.	CASSSGRGADGYTF	TGCGCCAGCAGCTCCGGGCGGGGGGCGGATGGCTACACCTTC
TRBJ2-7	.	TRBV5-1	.	CASRDTFYEQYF	TGCGCCAGCAGGGACACTTTCTACGAGCAGTACTTC
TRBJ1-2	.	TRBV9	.	CASGKDRFPGGYTF	TGTGCCAGCGGAAAAGACAGGTTTCCGGGGGGCTACACCTTC
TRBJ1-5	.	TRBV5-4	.	CASSLGVGPQHF	TGTGCCAGCAGCTTGGGGGTGGGGCCCCAGCATTTT
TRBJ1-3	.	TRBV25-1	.	CASSLAGSGNTIYF	TGTGCCAGCAGCCTCGCGGGCTCTGGAAACACCATATATTTT
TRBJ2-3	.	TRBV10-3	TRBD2	CAISSGGATSTDTQYF	TGTGCCATCAGTAGCGGGGGAGCTACTAGCACAGATACGCAGTATTTT
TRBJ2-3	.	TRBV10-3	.	CAISHGPSPDTQYF	TGTGCCATCAGTCACGGACCAAGTCCAGATACGCAGTATTTT
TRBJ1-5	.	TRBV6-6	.	CASSAVSNQPQHF	TGTGCCAGCAGTGCAGTAAGCAATCAGCCCCAGCATTTT
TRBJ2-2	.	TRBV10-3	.	CAISEKDVGNFGELFF	TGTGCCATCAGTGAGAAAGACGTTGGGAACTTCGGGGAGCTGTTTTTT
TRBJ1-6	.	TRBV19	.	CASSIDVGRPLHF	TGTGCCAGTAGTATAGATGTGGGCCGTCCCCTCCACTTT
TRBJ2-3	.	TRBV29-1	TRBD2	CSVASTSGRTDTQYF	TGCAGCGTTGCCTCGACTAGCGGGAGGACTGATACGCAGTATTTT
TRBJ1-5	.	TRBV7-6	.	CASSQLNQPQHF	TGTGCCAGCAGTCAACTCAATCAGCCCCAGCATTTT
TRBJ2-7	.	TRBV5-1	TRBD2	CASSSGPSGGQSYEQYF	TGCGCCAGCAGCTCGGGCCCTAGCGGGGGGCAGTCCTACGAGCAGTACTTC
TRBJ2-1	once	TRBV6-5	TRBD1	CASSKSRGSYNEQFF	TGTGCCAGCAGCAAAAGCAGGGGGTCCTACAATGAGCAGTTCTTC
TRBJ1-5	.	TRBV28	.	CASSFGDTNPYSNQPQHF	TGTGCCAGCAGTTTCGGAGACACAAATCCTTATAGCAATCAGCCCCAGCATTTT
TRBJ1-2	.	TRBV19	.	CASSTRDGYYGYTF	TGTGCCAGTAGTACACGGGACGGCTACTATGGCTACACCTTC
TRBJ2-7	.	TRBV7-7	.	CASSLALQSNEQYF	TGTGCTAGCAGCTTAGCGTTACAGTCCAACGAGCAGTACTTC
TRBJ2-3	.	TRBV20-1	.	CNVQRTDTQYF	TGCAATGTACAGAGAACAGATACGCAGTATTTT
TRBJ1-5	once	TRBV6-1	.	CASRGQNQPQHF	TGTGCCAGCAGAGGACAGAATCAGCCCCAGCATTTT
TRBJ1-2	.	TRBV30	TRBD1	CAWSGVRTGWLGYTF	TGTGCCTGGAGTGGGGTTAGGACAGGATGGTTGGGCTACACCTTC
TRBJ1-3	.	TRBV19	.	CASSIFGGRYSGNTIYF	TGTGCCAGTAGTATTTTCGGGGGACGATACTCTGGAAACACCATATATTTT
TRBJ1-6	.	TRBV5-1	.	CASSSGTQNSPLHF	TGCGCCAGCAGCTCGGGGACACAAAATTCACCCCTCCACTTT
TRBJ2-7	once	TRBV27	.	CASSSTGSSYEQYF	TGTGCCAGCAGTTCCACAGGCAGCTCCTACGAGCAGTACTTC
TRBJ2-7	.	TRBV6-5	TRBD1	CASSLQGQGAGEQYF	TGTGCCAGCAGTTTACAGGGGCAGGGGGCGGGGGAGCAGTACTTC
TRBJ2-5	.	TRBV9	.	CASSVDGRETQYF	TGTGCCAGCAGCGTCGATGGTCGCGAGACCCAGTACTTC
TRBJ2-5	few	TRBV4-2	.	CASSQALETQYF	TGTGCCAGCAGCCAAGCTCTAGAGACCCAGTACTTC
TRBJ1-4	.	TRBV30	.	CAWSARQNEKLFF	TGTGCCTGGAGTGCCCGACAGAATGAAAAACTGTTTTTT
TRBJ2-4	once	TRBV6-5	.	CASRSGTEQNIQYF	TGTGCCAGCAGGAGCGGGACAGAGCAAAACATTCAGTACTTC
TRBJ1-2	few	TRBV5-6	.	CASTPRLLYGYTF	TGTGCCAGCACCCCCAGACTCCTCTATGGCTACACCTTC
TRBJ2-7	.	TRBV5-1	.	CASSLEHGATYEQYF	TGCGCCAGCAGCCTCGAACACGGGGCAACCTACGAGCAGTACTTC
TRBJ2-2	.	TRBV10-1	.	CASSEYIRGWNTGELFF	TGCGCCAGCAGTGAGTATATTAGGGGTTGGAACACCGGGGAGCTGTTTTTT
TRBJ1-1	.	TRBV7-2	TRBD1	CASSSDRVATEAFF	TGTGCCAGCAGCTCAGACAGGGTGGCCACTGAAGCTTTCTTT
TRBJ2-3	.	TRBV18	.	CASSPPWTVTDTQYF	TGTGCCAGCTCACCCCCATGGACGGTTACAGATACGCAGTATTTT
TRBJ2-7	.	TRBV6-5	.	CASSYGQGTYEQYF	TGTGCCAGCAGTTACGGGCAGGGAACCTACGAGCAGTACTTC
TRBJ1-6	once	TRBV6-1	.	CASSDFTANNSPLHF	TGTGCCAGCAGTGACTTTACAGCTAATAATTCACCCCTCCACTTT
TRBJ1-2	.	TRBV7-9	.	CASSLGTDGRNYGYTF	TGTGCCAGCAGCTTGGGGACCGACGGGAGGAACTATGGCTACACCTTC
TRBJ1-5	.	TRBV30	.	CAWSPQQGSQPQHF	TGTGCCTGGAGCCCTCAACAGGGTTCTCAGCCCCAGCATTTT
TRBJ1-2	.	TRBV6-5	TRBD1	CASSYRGRYYGYTF	TGTGCCAGCAGTTACAGGGGGCGATACTATGGCTACACCTTC
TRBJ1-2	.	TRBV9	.	CASSVEDTQYYGYTF	TGTGCCAGTTCGGTGGAGGACACGCAATACTATGGCTACACCTTC
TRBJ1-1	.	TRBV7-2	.	CASSIGHSTANTEAFF	TGTGCCAGCAGCATCGGCCATTCGACAGCGAACACTGAAGCTTTCTTT
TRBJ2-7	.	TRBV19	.	CASSIPGGTISYEQYF	TGTGCCAGTAGTATCCCGGGCGGGACGATCTCCTACGAGCAGTACTTC
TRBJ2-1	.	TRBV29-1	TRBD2	CSVETSGSLSNEQFF	TGCAGCGTTGAAACCAGCGGGAGCTTATCAAATGAGCAGTTCTTC
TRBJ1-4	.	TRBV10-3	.	CATRRGAGANEKLFF	TGTGCCACCAGGAGGGGGGCAGGGGCCAATGAAAAACTGTTTTTT
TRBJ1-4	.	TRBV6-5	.	CASSSTVGGEKLFF	TGTGCCAGCAGTTCCACCGTCGGTGGTGAAAAACTGTTTTTT
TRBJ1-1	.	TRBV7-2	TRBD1	CASSLRQGAAEAFF	TGTGCCAGCAGCTTAAGACAGGGGGCCGCTGAAGCTTTCTTT